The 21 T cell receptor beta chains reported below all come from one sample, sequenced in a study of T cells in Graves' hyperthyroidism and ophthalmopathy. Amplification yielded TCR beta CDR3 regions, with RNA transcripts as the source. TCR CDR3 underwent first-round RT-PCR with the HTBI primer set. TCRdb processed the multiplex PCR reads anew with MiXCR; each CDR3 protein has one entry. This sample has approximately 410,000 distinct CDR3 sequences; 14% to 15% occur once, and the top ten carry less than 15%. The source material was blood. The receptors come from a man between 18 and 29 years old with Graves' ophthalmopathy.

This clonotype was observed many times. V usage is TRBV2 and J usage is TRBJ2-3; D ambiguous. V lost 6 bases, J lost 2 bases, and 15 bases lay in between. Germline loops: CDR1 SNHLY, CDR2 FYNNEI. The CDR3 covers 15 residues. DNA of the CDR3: TGTGCCAGCAGGTATGACCTGAGCCTCACAGATACGCAGTATTTT. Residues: CASRYDLSLTDTQYF.

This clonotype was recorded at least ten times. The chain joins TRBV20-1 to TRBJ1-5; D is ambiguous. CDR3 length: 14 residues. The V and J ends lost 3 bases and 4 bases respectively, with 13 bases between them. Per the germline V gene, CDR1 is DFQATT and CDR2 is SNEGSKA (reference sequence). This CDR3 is CSASASVTNQPQHF. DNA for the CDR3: TGCAGTGCTAGTGCGTCGGTCACGAATCAGCCCCAGCATTTT.

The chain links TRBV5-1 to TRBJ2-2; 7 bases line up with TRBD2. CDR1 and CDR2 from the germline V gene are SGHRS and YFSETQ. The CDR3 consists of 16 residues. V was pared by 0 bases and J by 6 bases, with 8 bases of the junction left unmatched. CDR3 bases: TGCGCCAGCAGCTTGGCCTTAGCGGGTGAACCCGGGGAGCTGTTTTTT. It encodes CASSLALAGEPGELFF.

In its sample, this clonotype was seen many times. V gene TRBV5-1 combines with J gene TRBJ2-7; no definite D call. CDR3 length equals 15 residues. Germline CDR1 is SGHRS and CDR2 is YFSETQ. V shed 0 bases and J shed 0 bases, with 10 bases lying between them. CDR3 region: CASSLVASLSYEQYF. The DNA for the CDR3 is TGCGCCAGCAGCTTGGTGGCCTCCCTCTCCTACGAGCAGTACTTC.

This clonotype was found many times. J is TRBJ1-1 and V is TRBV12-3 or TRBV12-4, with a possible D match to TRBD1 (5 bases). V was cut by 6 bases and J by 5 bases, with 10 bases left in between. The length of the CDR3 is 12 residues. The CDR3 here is CASSPQGTEAFF. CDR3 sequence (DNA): TGTGCCAGCAGCCCCCAGGGAACTGAAGCTTTCTTT.

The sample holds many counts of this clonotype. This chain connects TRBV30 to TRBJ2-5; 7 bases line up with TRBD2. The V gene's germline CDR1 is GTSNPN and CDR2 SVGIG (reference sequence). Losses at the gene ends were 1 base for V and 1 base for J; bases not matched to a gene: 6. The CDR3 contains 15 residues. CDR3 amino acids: CAWSAGGGGQETQYF. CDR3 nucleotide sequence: TGTGCCTGGAGTGCGGGCGGGGGAGGCCAAGAGACCCAGTACTTC.

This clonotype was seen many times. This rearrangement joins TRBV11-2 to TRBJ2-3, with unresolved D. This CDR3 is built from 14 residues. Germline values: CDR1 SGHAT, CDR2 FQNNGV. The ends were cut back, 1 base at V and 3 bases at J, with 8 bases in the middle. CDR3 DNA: TGTGCCAGCAGCTTAGTGTTTTCGACAGATACGCAGTATTTT. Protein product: CASSLVFSTDTQYF.

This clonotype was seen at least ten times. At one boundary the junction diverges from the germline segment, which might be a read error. The CDR3 sequence is CASNEIRGRTEAFF. The CDR3 DNA reads as TGTGCCAGCAATGAAATCAGGGGAAGGACTGAAGCTTTCTTT. J is TRBJ1-1 and V is TRBV6-1, with D possibly matching TRBD1 (6 bases). Germline CDR1 and CDR2: MNHNS and SASEGT. The CDR3 runs 14 residues.

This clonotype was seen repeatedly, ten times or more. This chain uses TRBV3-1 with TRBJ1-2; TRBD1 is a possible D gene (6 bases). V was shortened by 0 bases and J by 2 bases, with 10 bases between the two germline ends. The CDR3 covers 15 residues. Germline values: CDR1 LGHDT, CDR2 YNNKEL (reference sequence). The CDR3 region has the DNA TGTGCCAGCAGCCAAGATAAAGGACAGAACTATGGCTACACCTTC. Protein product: CASSQDKGQNYGYTF.

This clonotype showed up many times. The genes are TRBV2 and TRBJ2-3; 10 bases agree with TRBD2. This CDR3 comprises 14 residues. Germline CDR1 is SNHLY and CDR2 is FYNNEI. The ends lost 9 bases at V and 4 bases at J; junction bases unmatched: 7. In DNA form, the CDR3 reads TGTGCCAGGACGATAGCGGGAGGCTCAGATACGCAGTATTTT. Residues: CARTIAGGSDTQYF.

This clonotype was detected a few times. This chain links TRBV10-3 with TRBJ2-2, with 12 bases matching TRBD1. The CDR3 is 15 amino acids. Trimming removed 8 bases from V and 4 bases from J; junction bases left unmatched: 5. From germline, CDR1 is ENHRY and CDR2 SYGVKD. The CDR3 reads CAISGQGAPTGELFF. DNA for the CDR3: TGTGCCATCTCGGGACAGGGGGCGCCCACCGGGGAGCTGTTTTTT.

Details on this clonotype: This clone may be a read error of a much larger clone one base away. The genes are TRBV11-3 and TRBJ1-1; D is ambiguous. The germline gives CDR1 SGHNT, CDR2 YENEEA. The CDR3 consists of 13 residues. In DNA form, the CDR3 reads TGTGCCAGCAACTTAGAAAGTAACACTGAAGCTTTCTTT. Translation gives CASNLESNTEAFF.

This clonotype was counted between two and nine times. For the CDR3, the DNA is TGCAGTGCTAGAAGGGGGCTGTGGCGGGAGGTCTCTGGGGCCAACGTCCTGACTTTC. This encodes CSARRGLWREVSGANVLTF. This chain joins TRBV20-1 and TRBJ2-6; a weak D match, TRBD2 (8 bases). The CDR3 contains 19 residues. The V gene's germline CDR1 is DFQATT and CDR2 SNEGSKA (reference sequence). Trimming shortened V by 2 bases and J by 0 bases, and 20 bases separated the two germline ends.

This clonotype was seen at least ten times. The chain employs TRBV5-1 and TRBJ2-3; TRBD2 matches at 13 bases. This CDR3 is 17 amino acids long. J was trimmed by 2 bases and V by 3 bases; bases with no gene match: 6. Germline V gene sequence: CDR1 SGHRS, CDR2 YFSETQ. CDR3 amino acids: CASSSGLAGTSTDTQYF. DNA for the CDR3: TGCGCCAGCAGCTCGGGACTAGCGGGAACCTCCACAGATACGCAGTATTTT.

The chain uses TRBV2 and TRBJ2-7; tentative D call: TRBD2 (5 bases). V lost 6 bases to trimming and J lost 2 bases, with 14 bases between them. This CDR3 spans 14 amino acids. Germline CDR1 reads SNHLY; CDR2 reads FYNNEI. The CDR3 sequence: CASSSARAAYEQYF. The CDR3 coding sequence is TGTGCCAGCAGCTCGGCGAGGGCCGCCTACGAGCAGTACTTC.

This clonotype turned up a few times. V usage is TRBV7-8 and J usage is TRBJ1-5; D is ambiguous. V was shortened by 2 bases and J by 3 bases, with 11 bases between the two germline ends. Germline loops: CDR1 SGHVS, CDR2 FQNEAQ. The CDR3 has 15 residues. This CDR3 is CASSLRTLSNQPQHF. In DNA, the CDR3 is TGTGCCAGCAGCTTAAGAACACTCTCCAATCAGCCCCAGCATTTT.

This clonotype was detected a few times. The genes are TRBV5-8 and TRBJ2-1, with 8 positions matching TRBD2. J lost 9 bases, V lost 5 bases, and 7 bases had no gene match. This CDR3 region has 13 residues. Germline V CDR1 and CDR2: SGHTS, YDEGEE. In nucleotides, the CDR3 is TGTGCCAGCAGTACGGGGGGGCTGGGTGAGCAGTTCTTC. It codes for CASSTGGLGEQFF.

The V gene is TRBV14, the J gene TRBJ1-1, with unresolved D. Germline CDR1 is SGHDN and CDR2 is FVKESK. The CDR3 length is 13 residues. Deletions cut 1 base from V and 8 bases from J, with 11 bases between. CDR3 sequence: CASSQVVDPEAFF. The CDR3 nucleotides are TGTGCCAGCAGCCAAGTTGTGGATCCAGAAGCTTTCTTT.

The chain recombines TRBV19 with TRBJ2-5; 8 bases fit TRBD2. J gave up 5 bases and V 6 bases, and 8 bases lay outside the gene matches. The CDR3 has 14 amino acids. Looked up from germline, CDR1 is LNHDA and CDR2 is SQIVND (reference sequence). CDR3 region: CASRTSERGETQYF. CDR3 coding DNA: TGTGCCAGTAGGACTAGCGAGAGGGGGGAGACCCAGTACTTC.

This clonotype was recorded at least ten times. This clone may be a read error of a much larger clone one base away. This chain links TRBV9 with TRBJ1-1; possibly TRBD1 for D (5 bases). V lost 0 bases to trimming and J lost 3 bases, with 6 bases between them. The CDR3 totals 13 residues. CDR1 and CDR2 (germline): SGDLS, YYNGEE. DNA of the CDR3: TGTGCCAGCAGCGTAGGGGGGGACACTGAAGCTTTCTTT. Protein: CASSVGGDTEAFF.

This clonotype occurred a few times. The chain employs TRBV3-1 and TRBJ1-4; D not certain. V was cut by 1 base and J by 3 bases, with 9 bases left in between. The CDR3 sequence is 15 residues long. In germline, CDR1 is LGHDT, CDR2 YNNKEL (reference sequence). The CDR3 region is CASSQVGRANEKLFF. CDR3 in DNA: TGTGCCAGCAGCCAAGTTGGGAGGGCTAATGAAAAACTGTTTTTT. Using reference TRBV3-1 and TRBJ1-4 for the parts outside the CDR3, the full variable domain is DTAVSQTPKYLVTQMGNDKSIKCEQNLGHDTMYWYKQDSKKFLKIMFSYNNKELIINETVPNRFSPKSPDKAHLNLHINSLELGDSAVYFCASSQVGRANEKLFFGSGTQLSVL.